One sample yielded the 24 T cell receptor beta chains listed below, sequenced in a study of blood T cell repertoires in COVID-19. Here immunoSEQ multiplex PCR was the method, and the copy in TCRdb shows in-frame clones only, minus some. The top ten hold around 25% of the sample, which has approximately 100,000 clones, around 80% seen once. Input material: peripheral blood. The receptor source for this set is a man aged 60 to 75 with acute or convalescent COVID-19.

The gene calls are TRBV14 and TRBJ2-1, with D unclear. Looked up from germline, CDR1 is SGHDN and CDR2 is FVKESK. The CDR3 has 11 residues. Between the trimmed V and J ends, which lost 4 bases and 5 bases, there was a span of 3 bases. The CDR3 region is CASSLNNEQFF. CDR3 sequence (DNA): TGTGCCAGCAGCCTCAACAATGAGCAGTTCTTC.

The rearrangement links TRBV4-1 to TRBJ1-1; no reliable D call. CDR1 MGHRA and CDR2 YSYEKL come from the germline V gene. The germline V and J ends were trimmed by 0 bases and 6 bases, with 11 bases remaining between them. CDR3 length: 14 residues. CDR3 sequence (DNA): TGCGCCAGCAGCCAAGATTCTCAGGTAGCTGAAGCTTTCTTT. Protein sequence: CASSQDSQVAEAFF.

The rearrangement uses TRBV7-8 and TRBJ1-5; D gene unclear. Germline CDR1 is SGHVS and CDR2 is FQNEAQ. With 5 bases removed from V and 9 bases from J, the gap between germline ends came to 8 bases. The CDR3 runs to 11 residues. This chain's CDR3 is CASSHSGPQHF. The CDR3 coding sequence is TGTGCCAGCAGCCACAGCGGGCCCCAGCATTTT.

As DNA, the CDR3 is TGTGCCAGCAGCTCCCCCCGAGCTACCCAAGAGACCCAGTACTTC. Its protein product is CASSSPRATQETQYF. The chain is built from TRBV11-2 and TRBJ2-5; D is ambiguous. Trimming removed 4 bases at V and 1 base at J, with 13 bases between. This CDR3 region has 15 residues. Germline V gives CDR1 SGHAT, CDR2 FQNNGV.

This clone was recorded once. V and J are TRBV7-8 and TRBJ2-5, with D unclear. The length of the CDR3 is 13 residues. V was trimmed by 5 bases and J by 2 bases, leaving 9 bases between them. Germline assignment: CDR1 SGHVS and CDR2 FQNEAQ. The CDR3, as DNA: TGTGCCAGCAGCATCCCCAGACAAGAGACCCAGTACTTC. Its protein product is CASSIPRQETQYF.

The chain recombines TRBV5-5 with TRBJ2-1; the match to TRBD2 covers 9 bases. Germline trimming cut 1 base from V and 1 base from J; bases unmatched to any gene: 3. The CDR3 extends over 16 amino acids. In germline, CDR1 is SGHKS, CDR2 YYEKEE (reference sequence). This chain's CDR3 is CASSLNSGGSYNEQFF. CDR3 DNA sequence: TGTGCCAGCAGCTTGAATAGCGGGGGTTCCTACAATGAGCAGTTCTTC.

The rearrangement links TRBV7-2 to TRBJ1-1; 8 positions match TRBD1. Losses at the gene ends were 1 base for V and 7 bases for J; bases not matched to a gene: 2. The CDR3 spans 13 residues. Germline CDR1 reads SGHTA; CDR2 reads FQGNSA. CDR3 region: CASSLGQGREAFF. The CDR3 coding sequence is TGTGCCAGCAGCTTAGGACAGGGGCGTGAAGCTTTCTTT.

This chain joins TRBV19 and TRBJ2-5; 8 bases fit TRBD2. CDR1 LNHDA and CDR2 SQIVND come from the germline V gene (reference sequence). With 3 bases clipped from V and 4 bases from J, the junction kept 10 bases outside the gene matches. The CDR3 totals 16 residues. CDR3: CASSMRGAPKGETQYF. The CDR3 coding sequence is TGTGCCAGTAGTATGCGGGGGGCCCCGAAGGGAGAGACCCAGTACTTC.

This clone has only one observation. This rearrangement joins TRBV3-1 (or the pseudogene TRBV3-2) to TRBJ1-6; tentatively, D is TRBD1 (6 bases). This CDR3 has 14 residues. The V gene lost 4 bases and the J gene lost 10 bases, with 14 bases spanning the gap. CDR1 LGHDT and CDR2 YNNKEL come from the germline V gene (reference sequence). The CDR3 nucleotides read TGTGCCAGCAGCCCCGGACAGAAGGTCTCACCCCTCCACTTT. It encodes CASSPGQKVSPLHF.

The chain links TRBV5-6 to TRBJ1-1, with D perhaps TRBD1 (6 bases). This CDR3 is built from 15 residues. V lost 1 base and J 0 bases, leaving 10 bases between the germline ends. Per germline, CDR1 SGHDT and CDR2 YYEEEE. In DNA form, the CDR3 reads TGTGCCAGCAGCTTGACCGGGGGGCTGAACACTGAAGCTTTCTTT. Protein product: CASSLTGGLNTEAFF.

V usage is TRBV11-2 and J usage is TRBJ1-2; unclear D gene. Germline CDR1 and CDR2: SGHAT and FQNNGV. V lost 3 bases and J 3 bases, leaving 5 bases between the germline ends. The CDR3 runs to 12 residues. CDR3: CASSLGDYGYTF. CDR3 DNA: TGTGCCAGCAGCTTGGGAGACTATGGCTACACCTTC.

CDR3 residues: CASSSLGGGPEALNSPLHF. The CDR3 bases are TGTGCCAGCAGCTCATTAGGCGGCGGGCCGGAGGCTCTAAATTCACCCCTCCACTTT. This sequence joins TRBV27 and TRBJ1-6; D is unclear. This CDR3 spans 19 amino acids. The germline V gene encodes CDR1 MNHEY and CDR2 SMNVEV (reference sequence). The germline V and J ends were trimmed by 6 bases and 7 bases, with 28 bases remaining between them.

The table lists this clone with a few counts. This rearrangement joins TRBV12-3 or TRBV12-4 to TRBJ1-1; D is undetermined. This CDR3 has 11 residues. V lost 5 bases and J 4 bases, leaving 5 bases between the germline ends. CDR3 protein: CASSPRTEAFF. As DNA, the CDR3 is TGTGCCAGCAGTCCCCGCACTGAAGCTTTCTTT.

The chain links TRBV15 to TRBJ1-2; tentative D call: TRBD1 (6 bases). CDR3 length: 14 amino acids. CDR1 LNHNV and CDR2 YYDKDF come from the germline V gene (reference sequence). V was cut by 3 bases and J by 7 bases, with 15 bases left in between. CDR3 nucleotides: TGTGCCACCAGCAGGGAGGCAGGGGATAGTGGCTACACCTTC. It specifies CATSREAGDSGYTF.

The V and J genes are TRBV2 and TRBJ1-1; unclear D gene. The CDR3 totals 10 residues. Trimming removed 10 bases from V and 4 bases from J, with 7 bases in between. Germline V gene lookup returns CDR1 SNHLY and CDR2 FYNNEI. As DNA, the CDR3 is TGTGCCACCCTGAGCACTGAAGCTTTCTTT. Its protein is CATLSTEAFF.

The count of this clone is one. The rearrangement uses TRBV5-6 and TRBJ2-3; 12 nucleotides agree with TRBD2. Trimming took 4 bases from V and 6 from J; bases not matched to a gene: 12. CDR3 length: 17 residues. Germline V gives CDR1 SGHDT, CDR2 YYEEEE. The CDR3 here is CASSPGLAGQSADTQYF. In DNA, the CDR3 is TGTGCCAGCAGCCCGGGACTAGCGGGTCAATCTGCGGATACGCAGTATTTT.

This clone has only a few counts. The J gene is TRBJ2-7, the V gene TRBV2, with TRBD1 as a possible D gene (6 bases). This CDR3 contains 16 residues. Germline V gene data show CDR1 as SNHLY and CDR2 as FYNNEI. V lost 6 bases, J lost 7 bases, and 25 bases lay in between. CDR3 DNA sequence: TGTGCCAGCAGGATCACAGGGAATCCCCCGATGGGAGAGCAGTACTTC. Translating gives CASRITGNPPMGEQYF.

J is TRBJ2-7 and V is TRBV7-2; TRBD2 is a possible D gene (5 bases). The CDR3 is 15 amino acids. V was cut by 8 bases and J by 3 bases, with 20 bases left in between. Germline values: CDR1 SGHTA, CDR2 FQGNSA. CDR3 in DNA: TGTGCCAGCGGGTTGGGGTCTACGACTATCTACGAGCAGTACTTC. Translation gives CASGLGSTTIYEQYF. Based on the CDR3 plus reference TRBV7-2 and TRBJ2-7, the full variable domain is GAGVSQSPSNKVTEKGKDVELRCDPISGHTALYWYRQSLGQGLEFLIYFQGNSAPDKSGLPSDRFSAERTGGSVSTLTIQRTQQEDSAVYLCASGLGSTTIYEQYFGPGTRLTVT.

The gene calls are TRBV12-3 or TRBV12-4 and TRBJ1-3, with no clear D. The V end was cut by 6 bases, the J end by 12 bases, with 15 bases between. The CDR3 loop spans 12 amino acids. CDR3 in amino acids: CASSIAPSGIYF. CDR3 nucleotide sequence: TGTGCCAGCAGCATAGCCCCTTCCGGCATATATTTT.

V and J are TRBV4-1 and TRBJ2-5; D gene ambiguous. CDR1 and CDR2 (germline): MGHRA, YSYEKL. CDR3 length: 16 amino acids. With 0 bases removed from V and 1 base from J, the gap between germline ends came to 12 bases. The CDR3 DNA follows: TGCGCCAGCAGCCAAGATCTTCGGAGCACCCAAGAGACCCAGTACTTC. Translation gives CASSQDLRSTQETQYF.

This clone was picked up one time. This chain joins TRBV7-9 and TRBJ1-2; the D is unclear. The CDR3 loop spans 14 amino acids. Germline CDR1 is SEHNR and CDR2 is FQNEAQ (reference sequence). Trimming left V 5 bases short and J 1 base short, with 11 bases between. The CDR3 DNA is TGTGCCAGCAGCCCGACGGGTGGTAACTATGGCTACACCTTC. Encoded protein: CASSPTGGNYGYTF.

V usage is TRBV4-2 and J usage is TRBJ2-2, with TRBD2 identical over 8 bases. Germline V CDR1 and CDR2: LGHNA, YNFKEQ. The CDR3 sequence is 18 residues long. V lost 0 bases to trimming and J lost 4 bases; unmatched junction nucleotides: 10. This CDR3 is CASSQELLAAGGTGELFF. CDR3 bases: TGTGCCAGCAGCCAAGAACTTCTAGCGGCGGGGGGCACCGGGGAGCTGTTTTTT.

The genes are TRBV3-1 (or the pseudogene TRBV3-2) and TRBJ1-4, with TRBD1 identical over 9 bases. V dropped 4 bases and J dropped 0; count of bases not matched to a gene: 12. CDR3 length equals 19 residues. CDR1 LGHDT and CDR2 YNNKEL come from the germline V gene (reference sequence). The CDR3 DNA sequence: TGTGCCAGCAGCCGGAGATCCGGGACAGGGTCAGCAACTAATGAAAAACTGTTTTTT. This translates into CASSRRSGTGSATNEKLFF.

This clone was detected once. At one of its ends the junction is not consistent with the germline gene, which may arise from a read error. V is TRBV15 and J is TRBJ1-3, with D unclear. Germline lookup yields CDR1 LNHNV and CDR2 YYDKDF (reference sequence). The CDR3 runs to 15 residues. The CDR3 reads CATSREAGRGNTIYF. CDR3 sequence (DNA): TGTGCCACCAGCCGAGAGGCTGGTCGTGGAAACACCATATATTTT.